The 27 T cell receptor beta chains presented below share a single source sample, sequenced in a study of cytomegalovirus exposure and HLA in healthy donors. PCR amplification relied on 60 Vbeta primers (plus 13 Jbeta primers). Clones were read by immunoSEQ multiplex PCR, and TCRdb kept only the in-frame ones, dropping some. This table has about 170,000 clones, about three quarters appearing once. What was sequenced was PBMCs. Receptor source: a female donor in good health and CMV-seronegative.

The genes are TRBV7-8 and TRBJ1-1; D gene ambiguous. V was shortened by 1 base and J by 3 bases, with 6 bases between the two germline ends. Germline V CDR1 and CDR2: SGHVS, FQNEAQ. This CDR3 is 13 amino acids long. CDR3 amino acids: CASSLVPDTEAFF. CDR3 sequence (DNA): TGTGCCAGCAGCTTAGTACCAGACACTGAAGCTTTCTTT.

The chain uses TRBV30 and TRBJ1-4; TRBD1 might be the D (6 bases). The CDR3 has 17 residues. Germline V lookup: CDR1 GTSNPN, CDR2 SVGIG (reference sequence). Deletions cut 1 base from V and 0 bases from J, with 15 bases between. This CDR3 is CAWSGTGNSPTNEKLFF. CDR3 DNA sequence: TGTGCCTGGAGTGGTACAGGGAACAGCCCAACTAATGAAAAACTGTTTTTT.

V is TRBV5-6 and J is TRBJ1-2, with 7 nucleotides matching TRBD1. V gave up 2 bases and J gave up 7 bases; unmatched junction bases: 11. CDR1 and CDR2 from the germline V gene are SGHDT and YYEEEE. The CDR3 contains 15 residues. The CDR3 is CASSLYGQASAGYTF. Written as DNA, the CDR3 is TGTGCCAGCAGCTTATATGGACAGGCATCGGCTGGCTACACCTTC.

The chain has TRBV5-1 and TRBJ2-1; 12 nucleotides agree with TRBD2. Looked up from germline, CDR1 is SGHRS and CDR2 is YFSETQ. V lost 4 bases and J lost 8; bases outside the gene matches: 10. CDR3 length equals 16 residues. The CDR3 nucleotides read TGCGCCAGCAGCGTCCTGACTAGCGGGAGTGGGGATGAGCAGTTCTTC. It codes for CASSVLTSGSGDEQFF.

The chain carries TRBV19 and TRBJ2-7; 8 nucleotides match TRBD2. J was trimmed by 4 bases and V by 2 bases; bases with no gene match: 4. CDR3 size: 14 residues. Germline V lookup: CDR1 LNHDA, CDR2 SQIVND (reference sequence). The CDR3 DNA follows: TGTGCCAGTAGTATAATGGCGGGAGGTTACGAGCAGTACTTC. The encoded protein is CASSIMAGGYEQYF.

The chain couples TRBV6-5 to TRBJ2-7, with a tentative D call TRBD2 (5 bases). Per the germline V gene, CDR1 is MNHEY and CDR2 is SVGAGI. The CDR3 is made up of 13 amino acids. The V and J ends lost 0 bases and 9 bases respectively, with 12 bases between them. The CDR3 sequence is CASSYSEGFLQYF. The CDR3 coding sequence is TGTGCCAGCAGTTACTCTGAGGGCTTTTTGCAGTACTTC.

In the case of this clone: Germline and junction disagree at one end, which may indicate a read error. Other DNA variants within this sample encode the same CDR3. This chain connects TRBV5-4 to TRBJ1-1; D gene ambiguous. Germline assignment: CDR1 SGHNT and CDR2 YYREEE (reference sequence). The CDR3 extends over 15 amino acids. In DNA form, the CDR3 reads TGTGCCAGCACCCTCGGAAGAGGGAGGAACACTGAGGCTTTCTTT. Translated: CASTLGRGRNTEAFF.

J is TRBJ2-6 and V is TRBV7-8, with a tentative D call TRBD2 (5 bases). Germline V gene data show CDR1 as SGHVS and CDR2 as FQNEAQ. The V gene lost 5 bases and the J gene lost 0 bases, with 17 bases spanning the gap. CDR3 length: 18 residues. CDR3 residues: CASSPSPYIISGANVLTF. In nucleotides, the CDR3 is TGTGCCAGCAGCCCTAGCCCCTACATAATCTCTGGGGCCAACGTCCTGACTTTC.

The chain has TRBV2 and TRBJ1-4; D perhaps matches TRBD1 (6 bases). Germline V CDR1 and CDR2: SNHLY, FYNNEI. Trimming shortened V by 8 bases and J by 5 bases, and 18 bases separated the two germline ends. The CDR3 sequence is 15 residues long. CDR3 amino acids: CASCPTGYQNEKLFF. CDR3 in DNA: TGTGCCAGCTGCCCTACAGGGTACCAAAATGAAAAACTGTTTTTT.

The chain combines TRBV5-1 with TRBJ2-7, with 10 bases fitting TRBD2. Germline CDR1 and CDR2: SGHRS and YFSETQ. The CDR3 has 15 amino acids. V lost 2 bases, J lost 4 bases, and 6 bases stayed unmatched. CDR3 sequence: CASSFQREGPYEQYF. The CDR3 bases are TGCGCCAGCAGCTTCCAGCGGGAGGGCCCATACGAGCAGTACTTC.

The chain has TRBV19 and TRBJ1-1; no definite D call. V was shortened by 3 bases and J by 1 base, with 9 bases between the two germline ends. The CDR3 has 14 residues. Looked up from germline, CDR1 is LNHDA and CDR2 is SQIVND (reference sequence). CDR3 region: CASSMGSQNTEAFF. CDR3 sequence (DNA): TGTGCCAGTAGTATGGGCAGCCAGAACACTGAAGCTTTCTTT.

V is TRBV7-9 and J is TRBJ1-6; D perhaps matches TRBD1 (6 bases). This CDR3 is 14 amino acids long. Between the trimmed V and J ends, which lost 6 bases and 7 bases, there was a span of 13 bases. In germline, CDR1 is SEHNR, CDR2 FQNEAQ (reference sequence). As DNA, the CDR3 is TGTGCCAGCAGTCCGACTGGGGGCAATTCACCCCTCCACTTT. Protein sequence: CASSPTGGNSPLHF.

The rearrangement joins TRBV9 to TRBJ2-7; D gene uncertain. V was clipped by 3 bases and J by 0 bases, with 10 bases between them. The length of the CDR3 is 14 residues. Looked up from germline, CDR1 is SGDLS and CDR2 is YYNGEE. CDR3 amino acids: CASSGDKSSYEQYF. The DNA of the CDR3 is TGTGCCAGCAGCGGTGACAAGAGCTCCTACGAGCAGTACTTC.

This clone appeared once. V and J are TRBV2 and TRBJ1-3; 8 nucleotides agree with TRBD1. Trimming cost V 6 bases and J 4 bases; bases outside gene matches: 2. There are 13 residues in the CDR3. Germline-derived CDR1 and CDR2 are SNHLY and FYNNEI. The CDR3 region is CASRTGEGNTIYF. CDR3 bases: TGTGCCAGCAGGACAGGGGAGGGAAACACCATATATTTT.

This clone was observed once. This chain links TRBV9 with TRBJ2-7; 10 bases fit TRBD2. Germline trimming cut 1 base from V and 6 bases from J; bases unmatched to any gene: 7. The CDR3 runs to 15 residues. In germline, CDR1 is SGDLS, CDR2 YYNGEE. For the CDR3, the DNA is TGTGCCAGCAGCGTAACGGGACTAGCGACCGCCGAGCAGTACTTC. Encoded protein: CASSVTGLATAEQYF.

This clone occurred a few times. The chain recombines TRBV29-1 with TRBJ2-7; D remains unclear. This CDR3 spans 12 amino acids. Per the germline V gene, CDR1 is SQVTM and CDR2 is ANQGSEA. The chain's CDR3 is CRTRRPTYEQYF. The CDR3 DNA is TGCAGGACGAGGAGACCCACCTACGAGCAGTACTTC.

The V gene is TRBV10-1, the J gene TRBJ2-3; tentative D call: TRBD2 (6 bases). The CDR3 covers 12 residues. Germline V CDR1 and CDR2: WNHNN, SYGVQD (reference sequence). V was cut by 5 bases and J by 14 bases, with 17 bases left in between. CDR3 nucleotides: TGCGCCAGCAGTTCTACGGAGGGGTTCCTGTATTTT. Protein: CASSSTEGFLYF.

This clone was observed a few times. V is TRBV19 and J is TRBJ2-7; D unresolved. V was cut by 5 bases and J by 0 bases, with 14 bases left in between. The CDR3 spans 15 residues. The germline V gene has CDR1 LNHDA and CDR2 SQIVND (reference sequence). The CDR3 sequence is CASSSSAQYSYEQYF. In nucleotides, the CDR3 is TGTGCCAGTAGTTCGAGCGCCCAATACTCCTACGAGCAGTACTTC.

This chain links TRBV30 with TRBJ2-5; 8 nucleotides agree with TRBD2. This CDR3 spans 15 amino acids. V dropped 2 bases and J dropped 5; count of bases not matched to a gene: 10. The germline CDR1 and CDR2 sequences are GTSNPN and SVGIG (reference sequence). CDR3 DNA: TGTGCCTGGAGTTCGATTAGCGGGGTCCGGGAGACCCAGTACTTC. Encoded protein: CAWSSISGVRETQYF.

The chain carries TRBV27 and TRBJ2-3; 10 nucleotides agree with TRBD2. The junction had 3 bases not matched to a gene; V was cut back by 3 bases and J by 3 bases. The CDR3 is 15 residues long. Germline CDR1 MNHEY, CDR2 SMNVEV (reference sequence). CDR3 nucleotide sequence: TGTGCCAGCAGTTTCAAGCGGGGGGGTACAGATACGCAGTATTTT. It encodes CASSFKRGGTDTQYF.

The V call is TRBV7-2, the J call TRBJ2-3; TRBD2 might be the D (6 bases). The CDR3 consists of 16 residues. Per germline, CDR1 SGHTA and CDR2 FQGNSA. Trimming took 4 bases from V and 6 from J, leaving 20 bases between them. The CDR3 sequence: CASSSSGTPLTDTQYF. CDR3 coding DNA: TGTGCCAGCAGCTCCTCCGGGACTCCCCTAACGGATACGCAGTATTTT.

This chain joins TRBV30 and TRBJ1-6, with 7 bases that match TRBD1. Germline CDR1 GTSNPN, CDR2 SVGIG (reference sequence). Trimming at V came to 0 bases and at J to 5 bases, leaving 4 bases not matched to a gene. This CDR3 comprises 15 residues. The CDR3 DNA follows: TGTGCCTGGAGTGTACAGGGGACCAATAATTCACCCCTCCACTTT. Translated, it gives CAWSVQGTNNSPLHF.

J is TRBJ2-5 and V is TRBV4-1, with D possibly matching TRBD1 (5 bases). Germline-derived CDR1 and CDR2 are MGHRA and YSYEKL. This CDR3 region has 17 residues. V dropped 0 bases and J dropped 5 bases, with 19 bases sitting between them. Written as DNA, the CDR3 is TGCGCCAGCAGCCAAGATCTTGGGGCAGGGTTCGGCGAGACCCAGTACTTC. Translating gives CASSQDLGAGFGETQYF.

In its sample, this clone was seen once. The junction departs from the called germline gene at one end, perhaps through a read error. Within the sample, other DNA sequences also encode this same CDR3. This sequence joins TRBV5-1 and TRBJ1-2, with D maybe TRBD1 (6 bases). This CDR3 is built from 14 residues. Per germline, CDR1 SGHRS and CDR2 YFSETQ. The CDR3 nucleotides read TGCGCCAGCAGCGTCGGGACATACCCCTATGGCTACACTTTC. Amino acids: CASSVGTYPYGYTF.

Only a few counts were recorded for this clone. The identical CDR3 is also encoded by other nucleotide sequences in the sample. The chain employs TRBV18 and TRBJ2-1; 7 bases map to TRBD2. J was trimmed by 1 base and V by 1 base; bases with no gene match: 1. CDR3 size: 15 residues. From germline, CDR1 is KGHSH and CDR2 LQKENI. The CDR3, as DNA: TGTGCCAGCTCACCACTAGCGGGTTCCTACAATGAGCAGTTCTTC. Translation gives CASSPLAGSYNEQFF. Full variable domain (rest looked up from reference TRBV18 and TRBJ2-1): NAGVMQNPRHLVRRRGQEARLRCSPMKGHSHVYWYRQLPEEGLKFMVYLQKENIIDESGMPKERFSAEFPKEGPSILRIQQVVRGDSAAYFCASSPLAGSYNEQFFGPGTRLTVL.

The CDR3 protein is CASRLKLGAPNTEAFF. The CDR3 DNA is TGTGCCAGCAGACTCAAATTAGGGGCTCCGAACACTGAAGCTTTCTTT. The gene calls are TRBV28 and TRBJ1-1; perhaps TRBD1 as D (5 bases). The ends were cut back, 6 bases at V and 1 base at J, with 18 bases in the middle. The CDR3 is 16 residues long. The germline V gene encodes CDR1 MDHEN and CDR2 SYDVKM. Using reference TRBV28 and TRBJ1-1 for the parts outside the CDR3, the full variable domain is DVKVTQSSRYLVKRTGEKVFLECVQDMDHENMFWYRQDPGLGLRLIYFSYDVKMKEKGDIPEGYSVSREKKERFSLILESASTNQTSMYLCASRLKLGAPNTEAFFGQGTRLTVV.

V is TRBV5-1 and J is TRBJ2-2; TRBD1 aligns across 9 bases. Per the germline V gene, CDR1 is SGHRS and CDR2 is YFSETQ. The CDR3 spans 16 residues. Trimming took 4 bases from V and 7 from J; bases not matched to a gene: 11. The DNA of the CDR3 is TGCGCCAGCAGCCCCTATACAGGGGGCGCGGGCGGGGAGCTGTTTTTT. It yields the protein CASSPYTGGAGGELFF.